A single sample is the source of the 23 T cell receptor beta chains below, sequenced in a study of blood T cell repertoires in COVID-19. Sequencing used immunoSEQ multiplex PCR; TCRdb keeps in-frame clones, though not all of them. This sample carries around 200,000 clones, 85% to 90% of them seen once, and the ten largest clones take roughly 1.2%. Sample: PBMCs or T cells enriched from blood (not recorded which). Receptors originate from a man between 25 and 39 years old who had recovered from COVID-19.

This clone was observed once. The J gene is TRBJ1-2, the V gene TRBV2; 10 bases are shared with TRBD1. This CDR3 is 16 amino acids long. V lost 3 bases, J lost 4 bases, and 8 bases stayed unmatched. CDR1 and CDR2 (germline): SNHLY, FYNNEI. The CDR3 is CASSEIQRDRGYGYTF. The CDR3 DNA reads TGTGCCAGCAGTGAGATTCAACGGGACAGGGGCTATGGCTACACCTTC.

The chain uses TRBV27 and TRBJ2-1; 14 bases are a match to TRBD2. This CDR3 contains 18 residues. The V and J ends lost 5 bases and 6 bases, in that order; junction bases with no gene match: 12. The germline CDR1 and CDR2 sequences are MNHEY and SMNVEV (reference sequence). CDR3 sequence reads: CASSGMTSGRAGSNEQFF. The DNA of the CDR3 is TGTGCCAGCAGTGGCATGACTAGCGGGAGGGCCGGGTCCAATGAGCAGTTCTTC.

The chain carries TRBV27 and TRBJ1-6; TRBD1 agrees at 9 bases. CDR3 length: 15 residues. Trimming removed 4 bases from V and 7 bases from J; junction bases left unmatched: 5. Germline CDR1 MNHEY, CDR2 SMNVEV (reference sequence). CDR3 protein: CASSSPGTGNSPLHF. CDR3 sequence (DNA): TGTGCCAGCAGTTCCCCCGGGACAGGGAATTCACCCCTCCACTTT.

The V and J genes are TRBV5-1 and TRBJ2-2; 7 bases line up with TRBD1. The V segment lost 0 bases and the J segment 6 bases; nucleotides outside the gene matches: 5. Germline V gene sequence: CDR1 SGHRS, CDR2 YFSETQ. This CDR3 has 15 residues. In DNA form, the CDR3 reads TGCGCCAGCAGCTTGGTAGGGGGCGCATCCGGGGAGCTGTTTTTT. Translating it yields CASSLVGGASGELFF.

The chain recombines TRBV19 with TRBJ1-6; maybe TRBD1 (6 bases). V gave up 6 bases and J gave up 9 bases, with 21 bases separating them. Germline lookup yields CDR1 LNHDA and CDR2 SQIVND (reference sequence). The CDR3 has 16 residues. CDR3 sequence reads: CASRATGSVGGSPLHF. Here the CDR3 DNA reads TGTGCCAGTAGGGCCACAGGGTCGGTCGGAGGTTCACCCCTCCACTTT. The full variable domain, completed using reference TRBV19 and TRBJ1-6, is DGGITQSPKYLFRKEGQNVTLSCEQNLNHDAMYWYRQDPGQGLRLIYYSQIVNDFQKGDIAEGYSVSREKKESFPLTVTSAQKNPTAFYLCASRATGSVGGSPLHFGNGTRLTVT.

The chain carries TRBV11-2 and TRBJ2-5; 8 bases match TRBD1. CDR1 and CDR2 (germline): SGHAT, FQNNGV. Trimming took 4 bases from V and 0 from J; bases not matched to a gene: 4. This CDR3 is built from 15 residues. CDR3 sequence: CASSYGQGYQETQYF. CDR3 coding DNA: TGTGCCAGCAGCTACGGACAGGGCTACCAAGAGACCCAGTACTTC.

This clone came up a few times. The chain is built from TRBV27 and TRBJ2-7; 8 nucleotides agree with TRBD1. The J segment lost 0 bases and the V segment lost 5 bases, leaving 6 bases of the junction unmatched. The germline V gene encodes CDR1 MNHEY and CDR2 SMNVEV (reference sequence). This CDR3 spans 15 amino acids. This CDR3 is CASSPTGVVSYEQYF. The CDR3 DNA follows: TGTGCCAGCAGTCCGACAGGGGTGGTCTCCTACGAGCAGTACTTC.

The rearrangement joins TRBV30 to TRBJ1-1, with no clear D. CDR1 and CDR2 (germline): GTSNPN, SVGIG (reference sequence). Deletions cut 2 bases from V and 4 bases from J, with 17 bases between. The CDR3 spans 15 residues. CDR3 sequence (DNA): TGTGCCTGGAGTTCCCGCCGGAGCACGGGCACTGAAGCTTTCTTT. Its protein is CAWSSRRSTGTEAFF.

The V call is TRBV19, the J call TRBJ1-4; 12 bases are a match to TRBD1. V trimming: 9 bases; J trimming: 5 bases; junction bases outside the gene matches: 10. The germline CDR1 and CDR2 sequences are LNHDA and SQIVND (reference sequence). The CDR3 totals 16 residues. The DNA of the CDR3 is TGTGCCAGACCGGGACAGGGGGCTCAATCGAATGAAAAACTGTTTTTT. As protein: CARPGQGAQSNEKLFF. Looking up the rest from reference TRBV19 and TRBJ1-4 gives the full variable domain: DGGITQSPKYLFRKEGQNVTLSCEQNLNHDAMYWYRQDPGQGLRLIYYSQIVNDFQKGDIAEGYSVSREKKESFPLTVTSAQKNPTAFYLCARPGQGAQSNEKLFFGSGTQLSVL.

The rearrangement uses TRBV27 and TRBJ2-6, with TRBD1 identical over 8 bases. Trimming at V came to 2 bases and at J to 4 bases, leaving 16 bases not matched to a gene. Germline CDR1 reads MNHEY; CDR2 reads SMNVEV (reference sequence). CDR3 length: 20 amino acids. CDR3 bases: TGTGCCAGCAGTTTAGGATTCGACAGGGGACTTTTTTCCGGGGCCAACGTCCTGACTTTC. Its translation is CASSLGFDRGLFSGANVLTF.

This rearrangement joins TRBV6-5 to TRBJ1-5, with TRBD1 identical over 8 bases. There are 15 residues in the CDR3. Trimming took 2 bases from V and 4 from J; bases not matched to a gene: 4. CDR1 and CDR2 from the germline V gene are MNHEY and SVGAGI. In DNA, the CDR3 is TGTGCCAGCAGTTACGGACAGGGCCGAAATCAGCCCCAGCATTTT. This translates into CASSYGQGRNQPQHF.

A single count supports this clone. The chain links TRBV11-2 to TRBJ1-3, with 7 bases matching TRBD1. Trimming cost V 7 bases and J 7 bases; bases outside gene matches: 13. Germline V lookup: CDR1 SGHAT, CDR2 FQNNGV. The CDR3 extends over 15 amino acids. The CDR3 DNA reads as TGTGCCAGCAACTATGACATACAGGGGCGGAACACCATATATTTT. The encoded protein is CASNYDIQGRNTIYF. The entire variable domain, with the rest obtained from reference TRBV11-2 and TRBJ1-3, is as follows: EAGVAQSPRYKIIEKRQSVAFWCNPISGHATLYWYQQILGQGPKLLIQFQNNGVVDDSQLPKDRFSAERLKGVDSTLKIQPAKLEDSAVYLCASNYDIQGRNTIYFGEGSWLTVV.

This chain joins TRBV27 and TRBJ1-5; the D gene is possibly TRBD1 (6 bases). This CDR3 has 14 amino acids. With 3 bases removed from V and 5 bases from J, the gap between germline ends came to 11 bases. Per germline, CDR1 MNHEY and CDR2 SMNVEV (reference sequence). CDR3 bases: TGTGCCAGCAGTTTCTCGACAGGAGATCAGCCCCAGCATTTT. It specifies CASSFSTGDQPQHF.

This chain's CDR3 is CASSQGQGMNTEAFF. CDR3 bases: TGTGCCAGTAGTCAGGGACAGGGGATGAACACTGAAGCTTTCTTT. This chain connects TRBV19 to TRBJ1-1; 10 bases agree with TRBD1. Losses at the gene ends were 5 bases for V and 0 bases for J; bases not matched to a gene: 3. Germline CDR1 and CDR2: LNHDA and SQIVND (reference sequence). The length of the CDR3 is 15 residues.

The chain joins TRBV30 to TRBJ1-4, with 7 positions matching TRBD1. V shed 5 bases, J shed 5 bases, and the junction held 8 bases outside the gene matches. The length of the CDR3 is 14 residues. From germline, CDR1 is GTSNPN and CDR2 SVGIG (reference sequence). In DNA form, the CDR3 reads TGTGCCTGGCACCCAGGGGGACCAAATGAAAAACTGTTTTTT. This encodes CAWHPGGPNEKLFF. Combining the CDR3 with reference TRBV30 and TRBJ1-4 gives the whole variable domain SQTIHQWPATLVQPVGSPLSLECTVEGTSNPNLYWYRQAAGRGLQLLFYSVGIGQISSEVPQNLSASRPQDRQFILSSKKLLLSDSGFYLCAWHPGGPNEKLFFGSGTQLSVL.

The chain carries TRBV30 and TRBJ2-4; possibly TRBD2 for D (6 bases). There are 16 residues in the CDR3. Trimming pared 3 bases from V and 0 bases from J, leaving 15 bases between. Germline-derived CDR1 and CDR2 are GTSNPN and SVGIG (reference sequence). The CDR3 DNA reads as TGTGCCTGGAGGCCCCGTCTGCGGGAAGCCAAAAACATTCAGTACTTC. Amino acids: CAWRPRLREAKNIQYF.

The CDR3 DNA sequence: TGCGCCAGCAGCTTGGATGTTAGCGGGGGGGTGTCGGATACGCAGTATTTT. This encodes CASSLDVSGGVSDTQYF. The chain links TRBV5-1 to TRBJ2-3, with 11 bases lining up with TRBD2. The trim removed 0 bases at V and 6 bases at J, leaving 9 bases unmatched. Germline V gene sequence: CDR1 SGHRS, CDR2 YFSETQ. This CDR3 has 17 amino acids. Variable domain in full (rest from reference TRBV5-1 and TRBJ2-3): KAGVTQTPRYLIKTRGQQVTLSCSPISGHRSVSWYQQTPGQGLQFLFEYFSETQRNKGNFPGRFSGRQFSNSRSEMNVSTLELGDSALYLCASSLDVSGGVSDTQYFGPGTRLTVL.

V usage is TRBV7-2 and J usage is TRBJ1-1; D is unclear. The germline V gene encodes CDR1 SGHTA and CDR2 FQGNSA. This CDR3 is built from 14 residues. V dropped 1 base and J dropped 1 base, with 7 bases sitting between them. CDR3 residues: CASSLGGGNTEAFF. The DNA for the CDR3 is TGTGCCAGCAGCTTAGGGGGAGGGAACACTGAAGCTTTCTTT.

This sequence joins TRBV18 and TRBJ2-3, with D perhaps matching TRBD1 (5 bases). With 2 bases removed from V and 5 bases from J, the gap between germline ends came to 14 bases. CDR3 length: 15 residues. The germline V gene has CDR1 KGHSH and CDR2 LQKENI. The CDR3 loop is CASSPGLGAKDTQYF. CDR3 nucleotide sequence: TGTGCCAGCTCACCAGGATTAGGGGCGAAAGATACGCAGTATTTT.

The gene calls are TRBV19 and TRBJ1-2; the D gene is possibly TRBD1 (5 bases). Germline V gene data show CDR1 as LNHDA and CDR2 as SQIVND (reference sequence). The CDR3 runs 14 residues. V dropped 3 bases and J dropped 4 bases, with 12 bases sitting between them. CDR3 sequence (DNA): TGTGCCAGTAGTATCCCCACAGGTGCCTATGGCTACACCTTC. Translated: CASSIPTGAYGYTF.

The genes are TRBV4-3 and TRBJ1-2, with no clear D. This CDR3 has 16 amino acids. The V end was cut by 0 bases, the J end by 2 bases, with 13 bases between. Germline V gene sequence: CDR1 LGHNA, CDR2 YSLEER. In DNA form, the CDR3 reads TGCGCCAGCAGCCAAGATATCGGGGAGTGGAACTATGGCTACACCTTC. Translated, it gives CASSQDIGEWNYGYTF.

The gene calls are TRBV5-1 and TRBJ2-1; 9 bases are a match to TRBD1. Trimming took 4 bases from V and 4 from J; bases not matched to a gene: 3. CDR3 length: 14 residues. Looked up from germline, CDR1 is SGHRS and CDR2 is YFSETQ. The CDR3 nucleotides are TGCGCCAGCAGCCTGGGACAGGGATACAATGAGCAGTTCTTC. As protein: CASSLGQGYNEQFF.

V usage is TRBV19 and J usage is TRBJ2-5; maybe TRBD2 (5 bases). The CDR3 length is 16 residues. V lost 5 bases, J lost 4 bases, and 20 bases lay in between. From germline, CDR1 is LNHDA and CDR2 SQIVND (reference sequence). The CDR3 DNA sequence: TGTGCCAGTAGTGGTCTTAGCGCAGGAGGCCTAGAGACCCAGTACTTC. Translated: CASSGLSAGGLETQYF.